The clone carrying this T cell receptor beta chain was observed at least ten times. The CDR3 contains 14 residues. Germline V gives CDR1 SEHNR, CDR2 FQNEAQ (reference sequence). V trimming: 8 bases; J trimming: 8 bases; junction bases outside the gene matches: 11. The record originates from a study of naive and memory T cell subsets. Whole-blood samples were more than 2 ml of peripheral blood from healthy adult volunteers. The library had UMIs added by 3' ligation of an oligonucleotide to TCR cDNA. Reverse transcription of blood and skin TCR RNA was primed at alpha and beta constant regions. From the 5' RACE reads, TCRdb called clonotypes with MiXCR, one entry per CDR3 protein. The repertoire includes more than 20,000 distinct CDR3 sequences, roughly 4% of them detected once, and 7.8% sits in the top ten.

The V gene is TRBV7-9, the J gene TRBJ2-1, with 8 bases matching TRBD2. This clonotype originated in a male donor in good health. The CDR3 here is CASGTGTSAHEQFF. CDR3 DNA sequence: TGTGCCAGCGGAACCGGGACTAGTGCTCATGAGCAGTTCTTC.